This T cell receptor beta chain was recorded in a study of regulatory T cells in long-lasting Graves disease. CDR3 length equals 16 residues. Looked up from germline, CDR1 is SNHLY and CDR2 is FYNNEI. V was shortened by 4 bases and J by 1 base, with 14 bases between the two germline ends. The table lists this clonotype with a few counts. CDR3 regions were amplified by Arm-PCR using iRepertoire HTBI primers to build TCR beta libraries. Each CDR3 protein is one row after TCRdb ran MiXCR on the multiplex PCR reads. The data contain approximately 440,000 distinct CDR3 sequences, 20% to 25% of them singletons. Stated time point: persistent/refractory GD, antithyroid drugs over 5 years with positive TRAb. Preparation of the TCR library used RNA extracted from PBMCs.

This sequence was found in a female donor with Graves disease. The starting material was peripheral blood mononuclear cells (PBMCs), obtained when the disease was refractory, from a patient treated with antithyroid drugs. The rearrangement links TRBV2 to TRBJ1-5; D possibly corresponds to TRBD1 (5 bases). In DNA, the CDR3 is TGTGCCAGCAGTGTCTGGGGGTCCTCCAGCAATCAGCCCCAGCATTTT. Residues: CASSVWGSSSNQPQHF.